The next 4 T cell receptor beta chains were all read from a single sample in a study of CD8 T cells in ankylosing spondylitis. Using its own MiXCR run on the 5' RACE reads, TCRdb lists one record per CDR3 protein. Seen here are approximately 150,000 distinct CDR3 sequences, approximately 9% observed once, and the top ten hold roughly 16%. Sequencing was performed on blood, either unsorted or a sorted T cell fraction (not recorded which). Every receptor here comes from a female donor with ankylosing spondylitis or in good health (not recorded which).

The J gene is TRBJ1-2, the V gene TRBV20-1; D unclear. The V end lost 3 bases, the J end lost 7 bases, and 12 bases lay between the germline ends. This CDR3 is 12 amino acids long. CDR1 is DFQATT, CDR2 SNEGSKA, per germline (reference sequence). CDR3 in DNA: TGCAGTGCTAGTCCCCAGCCCCGTGGCTACACCTTC. Translating it yields CSASPQPRGYTF.

This clonotype showed up many times. The V gene is TRBV4-3, the J gene TRBJ2-7; D ambiguous. This CDR3 comprises 15 residues. Germline loops: CDR1 LGHNA, CDR2 YSLEER. Trimming pared 1 base from V and 3 bases from J, leaving 13 bases between. The CDR3 protein is CASSQGTALIYEQYF. The CDR3 nucleotides are TGCGCCAGCAGCCAAGGCACAGCGTTGATCTACGAGCAGTACTTC.

In nucleotides, the CDR3 is TGCAGCGTTTTTCAGGGGAAGCATGCAAACTATGGCTACACCTTC. This codes for CSVFQGKHANYGYTF. The chain uses TRBV29-1 and TRBJ1-2; possibly TRBD1 for D (6 bases). Trimming left V 5 bases short and J 2 bases short, with 18 bases between. CDR3 length equals 15 residues. In germline, CDR1 is SQVTM, CDR2 ANQGSEA.

J is TRBJ2-7 and V is TRBV5-6; TRBD2 might be the D (6 bases). Germline V lookup: CDR1 SGHDT, CDR2 YYEEEE. V was pared by 4 bases and J by 7 bases, with 24 bases between. The CDR3 is 16 amino acids. The CDR3 DNA reads as TGTGCCAGCAGCATTGGGACGGGGGTAGCACTCGAGGAGCAGTACTTC. The encoded protein is CASSIGTGVALEEQYF.